The entry below gives a single T cell receptor beta chain sequence along with its context. Its antigen is undetermined. V dropped 2 bases and J dropped 5 bases, with 17 bases sitting between them. The CDR3 is made up of 17 amino acids. These data belong to a study of T cell responses to AZD1222 COVID-19 vaccine. Study conclusions and caveats: Every sample of the repertoires postdated the peak T cell response. Spike-specific TCR breadth and depth were elevated following two AZD1222 doses. Only a handful of people who got AZD1222 tested seropositive at baseline.

The table came from immunoSEQ multiplex PCR; TCRdb's copy has only in-frame clones and leaves some out. The sample includes around 130,000 clones, 80% to 90% of them seen just once. The gene calls are TRBV5-3 and TRBJ1-6; maybe TRBD1 (6 bases). TRBV5-3 falls under the ORF class, with uncertain function. This clonotype was sampled from an adult in good health. This specimen consisted of peripheral blood, obtained on day 0 of AZD1222 vaccination. CDR3 bases: TGTGCCAGAAGCTTACATTGGGACACAGCCGATAATTCACCCCTCCACTTT. Encoded protein: CARSLHWDTADNSPLHF.